The 2 T cell receptor beta chains below were found in one sample sequenced in a study of cytomegalovirus exposure and HLA in healthy donors. The method was immunoSEQ multiplex PCR; TCRdb's version includes in-frame clones alone and lacks a portion of them. The repertoire holds tens of thousands of clones, almost 85% seen once, with about 12% in the top ten. Sequencing was done on a sample of PBMCs. The receptors here all came from a woman between 18 and 29 years old in good health and CMV-seropositive.

The V call is TRBV7-6, the J call TRBJ1-4, with D perhaps TRBD1 (5 bases). CDR3 length: 16 residues. Germline CDR1 is SGHVS and CDR2 is FNYEAQ. Trimming pared 5 bases from V and 8 bases from J, leaving 21 bases between. The CDR3 loop is CASSLRDGGYREKLFF. The CDR3 DNA follows: TGTGCCAGCAGCCTCCGGGACGGGGGGTATCGAGAAAAACTGTTTTTT.

The chain links TRBV4-3 to TRBJ2-6; TRBD2 is a possible D gene (6 bases). V shed 1 base and J shed 13 bases, with 11 bases lying between them. This CDR3 contains 13 residues. Germline V gene lookup returns CDR1 LGHNA and CDR2 YSLEER. CDR3 in amino acids: CASSQVIGGVLTF. CDR3 nucleotide sequence: TGCGCCAGCAGCCAAGTCATTGGGGGGGTCCTGACTTTC.